Below are 9 T cell receptor beta chains sequenced from a single sample in a study of shared clonotypes between healthy human individuals. Here immunoSEQ multiplex PCR was the method, and the copy in TCRdb shows in-frame clones only, minus some. The profile shows hundreds of thousands of clones, 74% of them singletons. Sequenced material: memory CD4+ T cells sorted from blood. Subset noted: CD45RA-negative fraction. The receptors were gathered from a young man in good health.

The rearrangement links TRBV27 to TRBJ1-3, with TRBD1 as a possible D gene (5 bases). The ends were cut back, 6 bases at V and 2 bases at J, with 14 bases in the middle. CDR1 MNHEY and CDR2 SMNVEV come from the germline V gene (reference sequence). This CDR3 has 15 residues. CDR3 coding DNA: TGTGCCAGCAGGGATCAGGGACGAGCTGGAAACACCATATATTTT. This translates into CASRDQGRAGNTIYF.

The V and J genes are TRBV29-1 and TRBJ2-2; D is possibly TRBD1 (5 bases). The CDR3 runs 15 residues. Trimming left V 7 bases short and J 0 bases short, with 15 bases between. Germline CDR1 SQVTM, CDR2 ANQGSEA. In DNA, the CDR3 is TGCAGCGCCCTTAGACAGTCGCCGAACACCGGGGAGCTGTTTTTT. Translating it yields CSALRQSPNTGELFF.

The V and J genes are TRBV18 and TRBJ1-4; D gene ambiguous. Germline CDR1 is KGHSH and CDR2 is LQKENI. V lost 4 bases to trimming and J lost 0 bases, with 12 bases between them. The CDR3 is made up of 16 amino acids. The DNA of the CDR3 is TGTGCCAGCTCACGAATTAGGATAGCAACTAATGAAAAACTGTTTTTT. This codes for CASSRIRIATNEKLFF.

V is TRBV7-2 and J is TRBJ1-5; D may be TRBD1 (6 bases). Germline loops: CDR1 SGHTA, CDR2 FQGNSA. CDR3 size: 15 residues. Deletions cut 5 bases from V and 1 base from J, with 12 bases between. CDR3 loop: CASSRTGTSNQPQHF. DNA of the CDR3: TGTGCCAGCAGCCGAACAGGGACCAGCAATCAGCCCCAGCATTTT. Full variable domain (outside the CDR3, taken from reference TRBV7-2 and TRBJ1-5): GAGVSQSPSNKVTEKGKDVELRCDPISGHTALYWYRQSLGQGLEFLIYFQGNSAPDKSGLPSDRFSAERTGGSVSTLTIQRTQQEDSAVYLCASSRTGTSNQPQHFGDGTRLSIL.

The chain carries TRBV7-9 and TRBJ2-2; no definite D call. V lost 6 bases and J lost 1, with 12 bases in between. The CDR3 is 15 residues long. Germline loops: CDR1 SEHNR, CDR2 FQNEAQ (reference sequence). The CDR3, as DNA: TGTGCCAGCAGAGTTATTAACCAGAACACCGGGGAGCTGTTTTTT. Encoded protein: CASRVINQNTGELFF.

The gene calls are TRBV5-5 and TRBJ2-1; tentatively, D is TRBD2 (6 bases). There are 15 residues in the CDR3. Trimming left V 2 bases short and J 2 bases short, with 11 bases between. Germline assignment: CDR1 SGHKS and CDR2 YYEKEE (reference sequence). The CDR3 sequence is CASSFRLVAYNEQFF. In DNA, the CDR3 is TGTGCCAGCAGCTTTAGACTAGTTGCCTACAATGAGCAGTTCTTC.

J is TRBJ2-2 and V is TRBV4-1; D perhaps matches TRBD2 (6 bases). The V gene's germline CDR1 is MGHRA and CDR2 YSYEKL. This CDR3 spans 14 amino acids. V lost 6 bases and J lost 3, with 11 bases in between. The CDR3 nucleotides are TGCGCCAGCAGTCGGGACTCTTACACCGGGGAGCTGTTTTTT. This encodes CASSRDSYTGELFF.

The chain employs TRBV11-2 and TRBJ2-1, with TRBD2 matching over 8 bases. CDR3 size: 18 residues. V lost 1 base, J lost 7 bases, and 15 bases stayed unmatched. Germline V gene data show CDR1 as SGHAT and CDR2 as FQNNGV. CDR3 protein: CASSLALLTLAGGNEQFF. The CDR3 DNA follows: TGTGCCAGCAGCTTAGCCCTCCTCACCCTAGCGGGTGGGAATGAGCAGTTCTTC.

In the case of this clone: Other nucleotide sequences from this sample produce the same CDR3. The CDR3 region has the DNA TGTGCCAGCTCACCTTACCAAGAGACCCAGTACTTC. It is translated as CASSPYQETQYF. This rearrangement joins TRBV18 to TRBJ2-5; D not resolved. Germline values: CDR1 KGHSH, CDR2 LQKENI. The length of the CDR3 is 12 residues. V was cut by 3 bases and J by 0 bases, with 2 bases left in between.